This note documents a single T cell receptor beta chain sequence. Its antigen is still unknown. It has no much larger one-base neighbor in the sample; base qualities were not kept. TCRbeta CDR3 regions were amplified from genomic DNA using the immunoSEQ Assay, a bias-controlled multiplex PCR. Per the original workflow: The number of nucleated cells in each sample was estimated from the amplification of reference gene primers within the assay. To quantify the absolute abundance of each unique TCRbeta CDR3 rearrangement, sequence reads were collapsed and filtered. For each sample, productive Simpson clonality was calculated as the square root of Simpson's diversity index across productive rearrangements. TCRdb re-hosts the immuneACCESS table, in-frame sequences only. Its copies lack some clones; in the studies checked, an unresolved V gene accounts for under half of them, and the cause for the rest is not known. The DNA gave D and trimming, while V, J and clone size come from that table. Present in this sample are fewer than 250,000 clones, 84% of which were seen just once. About 6.6% of the sample is taken by the ten largest.

The data belong to a study of blood T cell repertoires in COVID-19 (dated by TCRdb to 2020 to 2021). About the investigation overall: Samples covering the acute and convalescent phases of COVID-19 were provided by collaborators in the United States, Italy and Spain. Where HLA class I and class II types were available, the types were taken from metadata supplied by the sample provider, not from assay-based typing. Deeply sampled blood TCRbeta repertoires from subjects exposed to, actively infected with, or recovered from COVID-19 were included in the dataset. The repertoires were released in a freely available public database meant as a resource for research on the immune response to SARS-CoV-2. The sample metadata nearly always contained a de-identified subject ID, COVID-19 status, age in years and sex. The prospective study material was composed of cDNA or gDNA derived from T cells, B-cell-depleted T cells, or PBMCs. Samples were obtained from the ongoing ImmuneRACE study (first 160 participants) and from 950 to 1,500 subjects provided by 6 global collaborators.

In the prospective study, participants were roughly 18 to 100 years old, resided in fewer than 25 geographic areas of the United States, and were enrolled through a virtual design. In the prospective study, cohorts were assigned on the basis of participant-reported clinical history obtained from a screening survey and a study questionnaire. Recovered participants in ImmuneRACE Cohort 3 were defined by two consecutive negative NP/OP PCR tests, clearance by a healthcare professional, or resolution of symptoms. In the prospective study, whole blood, serum and a nasopharyngeal or oropharyngeal swab were collected from each participant by mobile phlebotomists. Participants in the prospective study had the option to provide additional blood draws and questionnaires over a 2-month period. Blood samples from the prospective study were shipped frozen or at room temperature prior to DNA extraction. Taken from the germline V gene, the CDR1 and CDR2 loops are SGHTS and YDEGEE. Measured from the cysteine to the phenylalanine, the CDR3 is 16 residues long. Only CDR3 DNA remains: 48 bases, in frame from the first base. V and J are trimmed by 2 bases and 6 bases, and the gene matches miss 10 bases of the junction.

Points the paper makes about the study in general: The quantity of clinical and demographic metadata differed by source and by participant and was supplied without curation.

The chain is encoded by TRBV5-8 joined to TRBJ2-7; TRBD2 agrees with 11 junctional bases. This receptor was taken from a middle-aged woman who had recovered from COVID-19. The sequencing input was PBMCs or T cells enriched from blood (not recorded which). The DNA reads as follows: TGTGCCAGCAGCTTTGTAGCGGGAGGGCCGGTCGGCGAGCAGTACTTC. Translation gives CASSFVAGGPVGEQYF.